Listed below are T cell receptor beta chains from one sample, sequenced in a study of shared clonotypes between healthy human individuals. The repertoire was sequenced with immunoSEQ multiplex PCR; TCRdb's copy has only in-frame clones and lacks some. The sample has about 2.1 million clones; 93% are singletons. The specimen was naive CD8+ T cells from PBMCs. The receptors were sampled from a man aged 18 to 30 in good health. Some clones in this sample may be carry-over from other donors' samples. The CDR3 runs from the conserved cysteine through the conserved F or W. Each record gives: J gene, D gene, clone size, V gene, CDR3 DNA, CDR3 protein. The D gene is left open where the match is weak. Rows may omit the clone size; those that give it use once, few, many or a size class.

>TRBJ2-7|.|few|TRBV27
TGTGCCAGCAGTTTTTCCCTAGGTCAGGCGTACTACGAGCAGTACTTC
CASSFSLGQAYYEQYF
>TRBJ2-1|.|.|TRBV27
TGTGCCAGCGTCTCTTATTTGGGGAGGGACATACCTCGCTCCTACAATGAGCAGTTCTTC
CASVSYLGRDIPRSYNEQFF
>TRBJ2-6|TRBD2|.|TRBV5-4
TGTGCCAGCAGCTTGGCCCACGTGACTAGCGGGAGTGCAGGGGCCAACGTCCTGACTTTC
CASSLAHVTSGSAGANVLTF
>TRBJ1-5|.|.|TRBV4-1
TGCGCCAGCAGCCAAGAGGGCAGGGGTGGCAATCAGCCCCAGCATTTT
CASSQEGRGGNQPQHF
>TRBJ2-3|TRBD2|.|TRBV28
TGTGCCAGCAGCTCCTCCGCGGGAGGCACAGATACGCAGTATTTT
CASSSSAGGTDTQYF
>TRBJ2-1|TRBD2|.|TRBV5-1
TGCGCCAGCAGCTTGGCGGCTAGCGGGGACAATGAGCAGTTCTTC
CASSLAASGDNEQFF
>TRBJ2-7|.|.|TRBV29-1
TGCAGCGCCAAGGACGGCTACGAGCAGTACTTC
CSAKDGYEQYF
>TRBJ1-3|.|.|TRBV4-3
TGCGCCAGCAGCCAAAGGCCGCTGAAGAGGGGAGGTGGAAACACCATATATTTT
CASSQRPLKRGGGNTIYF
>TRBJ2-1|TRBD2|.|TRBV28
TGTGCCAGCAGTTCCCCGGGACTAGCGGCCGACAATGAGCAGTTCTTC
CASSSPGLAADNEQFF
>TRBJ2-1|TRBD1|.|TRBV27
TGTGCCAGCACTGGGGGGGACAGGGCCTACAATGAGCAGTTCTTC
CASTGGDRAYNEQFF
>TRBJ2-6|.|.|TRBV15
TGTGCCACCAGCAAGACGCTGGGGGCCAACGTCCTGACTTTC
CATSKTLGANVLTF
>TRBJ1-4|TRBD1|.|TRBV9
TGTGCCAGCAGTGGGGACAGGGAGAAACCCCACGAAAAACTGTTTTTT
CASSGDREKPHEKLFF
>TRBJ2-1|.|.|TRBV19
TGTGCCAGTAGTTATATAGGGGCTAGCAATGAGCAGTTCTTC
CASSYIGASNEQFF
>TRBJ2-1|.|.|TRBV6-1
TGTGCCAGCAGTGAAGGGGGGAGCTCCTACAATGAGCAGTTCTTC
CASSEGGSSYNEQFF
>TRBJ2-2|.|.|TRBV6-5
TGTGCCACTACGCCAAGGATCGACACCGGGGAGCTGTTTTTT
CATTPRIDTGELFF
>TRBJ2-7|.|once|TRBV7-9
TGTGCCAGCAGCTTGGAATACTACGAGCAGTACTTC
CASSLEYYEQYF
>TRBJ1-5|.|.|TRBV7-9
TGTGCCAGCAGCCCTACAGGGCCAGGCAATCAGCCCCAGCATTTT
CASSPTGPGNQPQHF
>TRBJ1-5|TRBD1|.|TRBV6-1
TGTGCCAGCAGTGAATCTGACCCAACCCGGGACAGGGAGGGCGATGTGTGCAATCAGCCCCAGCATTTT
CASSESDPTRDREGDVCNQPQHF
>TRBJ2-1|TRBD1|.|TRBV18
TGTGCCAGCTCCGAAGACAGGGACCTCCGTTCGGACAATGAGCAGTTCTTC
CASSEDRDLRSDNEQFF
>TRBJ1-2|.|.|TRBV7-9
TGTGCCAGCAGCTTAGAACGAGGACTGTATGGCTACACCTTC
CASSLERGLYGYTF
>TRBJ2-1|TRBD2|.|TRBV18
TGTGCCAGCTCACAAGTTAGCGGGGGCCTCTACAATGAGCAGTTCTTC
CASSQVSGGLYNEQFF
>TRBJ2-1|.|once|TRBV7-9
TGTGCCAGCAGCTTAGCGGCCGGGACAAACAATGAGCAGTTCTTC
CASSLAAGTNNEQFF
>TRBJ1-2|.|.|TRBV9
TGTGCCAGCAGCGCGGTGGGGGTCTCTTATGGCTACACCTTC
CASSAVGVSYGYTF
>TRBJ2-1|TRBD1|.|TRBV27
TGTGCCAGCAGAGACAGGGGATACTACAATGAGCAGTTCTTC
CASRDRGYYNEQFF
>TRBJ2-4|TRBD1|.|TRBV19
TGTGCCAGTAGTTACATGACAGGGGAAAAAAACATTCAGTACTTC
CASSYMTGEKNIQYF
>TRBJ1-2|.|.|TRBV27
TGTGCCAGCACCACGGACGGCGACCCAAACTATGGCTACACCTTC
CASTTDGDPNYGYTF
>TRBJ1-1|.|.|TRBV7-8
TGTGCCAGCAGCCCCCGGACAGTTTTCACTGAAGCTTTCTTT
CASSPRTVFTEAFF
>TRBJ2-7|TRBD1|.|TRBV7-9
TGTGCCAGCAGCTGGGGGACAGGGGGCACCTCCTACGAGCAGTACTTC
CASSWGTGGTSYEQYF
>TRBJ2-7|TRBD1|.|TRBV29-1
TGCAGCGTTGAAGATCCGGGACAGGGCTCCTACGAGCAGTACTTC
CSVEDPGQGSYEQYF
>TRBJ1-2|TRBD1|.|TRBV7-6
TGTGCCAGCAGCCCGAGGACAGGGATCTATGGCTACACCTTC
CASSPRTGIYGYTF
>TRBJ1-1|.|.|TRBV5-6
TGTGCCAGCAGCCCCCCAGGACTGAACACTGAAGCTTTCTTT
CASSPPGLNTEAFF
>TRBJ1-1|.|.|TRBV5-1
TGCGCCAGCAGCTTGGGGCCAGAAGCTTTCTTT
CASSLGPEAFF
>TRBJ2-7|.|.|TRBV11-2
TGTGCCAGCAGCTTCTTTGCAGAGTACTACGAGCAGTACTTC
CASSFFAEYYEQYF
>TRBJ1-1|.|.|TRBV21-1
TGTGCCAGCAGCAGACAGGGGAGGATGAACACTGAAGCTTTCTTT
CASSRQGRMNTEAFF
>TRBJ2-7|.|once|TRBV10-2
TGCGCCAGCACTGGGGTGTCAAACTACGAGCAGTACTTC
CASTGVSNYEQYF
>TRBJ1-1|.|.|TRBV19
TGTGCCAGTAGTTTTATGGCGGAGACGAACACTGAAGCTTTCTTT
CASSFMAETNTEAFF
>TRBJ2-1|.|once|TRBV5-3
TGTGCCAGAAGCCCCGACGTGATGCAGGGGAGCTCCTACAATGAGCAGTTCTTC
CARSPDVMQGSSYNEQFF
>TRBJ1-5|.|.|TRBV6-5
TGTGCCAGCAGTGCTAAGGGTCTGCCCAATCAGCCCCAGCATTTT
CASSAKGLPNQPQHF
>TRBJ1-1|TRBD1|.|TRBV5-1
TGCGCCAGCAGCTCCCGGACAGGGACGAAGGACACTGAAGCTTTCTTT
CASSSRTGTKDTEAFF
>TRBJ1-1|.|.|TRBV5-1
TGCGCCAGCAGCTTCGGGACGGGTAAGGCTGAAGCTTTCTTT
CASSFGTGKAEAFF